The 31 T cell receptor beta chains presented below share a single source sample, sequenced in a study of CD8 T cells in ankylosing spondylitis. TCRdb re-derived calls from the 5' RACE reads in MiXCR, one entry per CDR3 protein. This table has some 240,000 distinct CDR3 sequences, more than 15% appearing once. The sample comprised blood, either unsorted or a sorted T cell fraction (not recorded which). Every receptor here comes from a male donor with ankylosing spondylitis or in good health (not recorded which).

Of note for this clonotype: A much larger clone lies a single base off, so this may be a read error. J is TRBJ1-1 and V is TRBV11-2; possibly TRBD1 for D (6 bases). The CDR3 runs to 15 residues. From germline, CDR1 is SGHAT and CDR2 FQNNGV. The DNA for the CDR3 is TGTGCCTGCAGCTTACCGACAGGAATGAACACTGAAGCTTTCTTT. The encoded protein is CACSLPTGMNTEAFF.

The rearrangement links TRBV20-1 to TRBJ2-7, with 13 bases matching TRBD2. There are 18 residues in the CDR3. Per the germline V gene, CDR1 is DFQATT and CDR2 is SNEGSKA (reference sequence). After removal of 0 bases from V and 3 bases from J, the junction contained 11 bases not matched to a gene. The CDR3 reads CSARDRTSGRVYGYEQYF. CDR3 bases: TGCAGTGCTAGAGATAGAACTAGCGGGAGGGTCTATGGCTACGAGCAGTACTTC.

This clonotype was counted at least ten times. The rearrangement joins TRBV25-1 to TRBJ2-2; 16 bases map to TRBD2. Trimming cost V 1 base and J 7 bases; bases outside gene matches: 6. Per germline, CDR1 MGHDK and CDR2 SYGVNS. This CDR3 contains 18 residues. CDR3 in DNA: TGTGCCAGCAGTGAATCACCGGGACTAGCGGGAGGGGTCGGGGAGCTGTTTTTT. Translated: CASSESPGLAGGVGELFF.

This clonotype was seen more than once but under ten times. As DNA, the CDR3 is TGTGCCAGCAGTTTTACAGGGGGCCGGGAGACCCAGTACTTC. Its protein product is CASSFTGGRETQYF. The rearrangement links TRBV12-3 or TRBV12-4 to TRBJ2-5; 9 nucleotides agree with TRBD1. CDR3 size: 14 residues. With 3 bases clipped from V and 5 bases from J, the junction kept 4 bases outside the gene matches.

This clonotype was seen a few times. This chain uses TRBV10-3 with TRBJ2-7; TRBD1 matches at 7 bases. V lost 4 bases and J lost 2; bases outside the gene matches: 11. This CDR3 has 16 residues. Germline CDR1 reads ENHRY; CDR2 reads SYGVKD. This CDR3 reads CAISGNLHRGAYEQYF. CDR3 coding DNA: TGTGCCATCAGTGGGAATCTTCACAGGGGCGCCTACGAGCAGTACTTC.

There are many counts of this clonotype. The chain links TRBV12-3 or TRBV12-4 to TRBJ2-7; 9 bases align to TRBD1. The CDR3 length is 12 residues. The V and J ends lost 5 bases and 9 bases, in that order; junction bases with no gene match: 5. CDR3 sequence reads: CASSTGGRGQYF. The CDR3 nucleotides read TGTGCCAGCAGTACAGGGGGCCGGGGGCAGTACTTC.

This clonotype was seen only a few times. This chain connects TRBV11-2 to TRBJ2-7; 8 bases map to TRBD1. The CDR3 runs 13 residues. CDR1 SGHAT and CDR2 FQNNGV come from the germline V gene. V lost 9 bases to trimming and J lost 2 bases; unmatched junction nucleotides: 6. The DNA for the CDR3 is TGTGCCAGTCGACAGGGGCCCACCTACGAGCAGTACTTC. It encodes CASRQGPTYEQYF. The full variable domain, its missing parts supplied by reference TRBV11-2 and TRBJ2-7, is EAGVAQSPRYKIIEKRQSVAFWCNPISGHATLYWYQQILGQGPKLLIQFQNNGVVDDSQLPKDRFSAERLKGVDSTLKIQPAKLEDSAVYLCASRQGPTYEQYFGPGTRLTVT.

The rearrangement joins TRBV29-1 to TRBJ2-1; either TRBD1 or TRBD2 may supply D (5 bases each). Trimming took off 6 bases at V and 10 bases at J, with 13 bases between the two ends. This CDR3 comprises 11 residues. Per the germline V gene, CDR1 is SQVTM and CDR2 is ANQGSEA. Here the CDR3 reads CSVGDVPEQFF. The CDR3 nucleotides are TGCAGCGTCGGGGACGTCCCCGAGCAGTTCTTC.

V usage is TRBV7-9 and J usage is TRBJ2-3, with TRBD2 matching 7 bases. The CDR3 has 15 amino acids. Trimming cost V 1 base and J 3 bases; bases outside gene matches: 4. CDR1 SEHNR and CDR2 FQNEAQ come from the germline V gene (reference sequence). Written as DNA, the CDR3 is TGTGCCAGCAGCTTAGATGCGGGGGAAACAGATACGCAGTATTTT. Amino acids: CASSLDAGETDTQYF.

The V call is TRBV11-2, the J call TRBJ2-7; D is tentatively TRBD1 or TRBD2 (5 bases each). Between the trimmed V and J ends, which lost 3 bases and 0 bases, there was a span of 15 bases. The CDR3 totals 16 residues. The germline CDR1 and CDR2 sequences are SGHAT and FQNNGV. The CDR3 region is CASSLSGTDLSYEQYF. In nucleotides, the CDR3 is TGTGCCAGCAGCTTGTCCGGGACCGACCTCTCCTACGAGCAGTACTTC.

J is TRBJ2-1 and V is TRBV29-1; no firm D call. CDR1 SQVTM and CDR2 ANQGSEA come from the germline V gene. CDR3 size: 12 residues. V was clipped by 6 bases and J by 6 bases, with 12 bases between them. The CDR3 coding sequence is TGCAGCGTGCCCGAGACCACCAATGAGCAGTTCTTC. It is translated as CSVPETTNEQFF.

This chain connects TRBV4-2 to TRBJ2-1; 8 nucleotides line up with TRBD2. The trim removed 0 bases at V and 4 bases at J, leaving 8 bases unmatched. CDR1 is LGHNA and CDR2 is YNFKEQ in the germline V gene. The CDR3 loop spans 17 amino acids. CDR3 region: CASSQDMRGRPYNEQFF. The CDR3 region has the DNA TGTGCCAGCAGCCAAGATATGCGCGGGAGGCCGTACAATGAGCAGTTCTTC.

In this sample, this clonotype turned up a few times. The chain employs TRBV21-1 and TRBJ2-5; the table's TRBD1 call for D was not verified on the DNA. TRBV21-1 is annotated as a pseudogene. The CDR3 is 14 residues long. The CDR3 sequence is CAISDRAERETQYF. Written as DNA, the CDR3 is TGTGCCATTAGCGACCGGGCGGAGCGGGAGACCCAGTACTTC.

This clonotype was detected ten times or more. The V and J genes are TRBV7-8 and TRBJ1-1; 7 bases line up with TRBD1. J lost 7 bases, V lost 4 bases, and 9 bases had no gene match. The germline V gene has CDR1 SGHVS and CDR2 FQNEAQ. The CDR3 extends over 14 amino acids. The CDR3 nucleotides are TGTGCCAGCAGCTCAGGGACAGTAGGATTTGAAGCTTTCTTT. It translates to CASSSGTVGFEAFF. The entire variable domain, with the rest obtained from reference TRBV7-8 and TRBJ1-1, is as follows: GAGVSQSPRYKVAKRGQDVALRCDPISGHVSLFWYQQALGQGPEFLTYFQNEAQLDKSGLPSDRFFAERPEGSVSTLKIQRTQQEDSAVYLCASSSGTVGFEAFFGQGTRLTVV.

The chain combines TRBV5-6 with TRBJ2-7; D ambiguous. Germline-derived CDR1 and CDR2 are SGHDT and YYEEEE. The CDR3 runs 12 residues. Deletions cut 0 bases from V and 6 bases from J, with 7 bases between. In DNA form, the CDR3 reads TGTGCCAGCAGCTTGGAGCCTCGCGAGCAGTACTTC. Translating it yields CASSLEPREQYF.

This clonotype has only a few counts. The CDR3 protein is CASSMGQGHEQYF. The CDR3 region has the DNA TGTGCCAGTAGTATGGGACAGGGCCACGAGCAGTACTTC. The chain couples TRBV19 to TRBJ2-7; 9 bases fit TRBD1. The CDR3 spans 13 residues. The V gene's germline CDR1 is LNHDA and CDR2 SQIVND (reference sequence). J gave up 5 bases and V 3 bases, and 2 bases lay outside the gene matches.

The chain has TRBV2 and TRBJ1-1, with TRBD1 identical over 11 bases. Losses at the gene ends were 8 bases for V and 1 base for J; bases not matched to a gene: 9. The CDR3 length is 16 residues. The germline V gene has CDR1 SNHLY and CDR2 FYNNEI. CDR3 protein: CASRAKGTGGNTEAFF. For the CDR3, the DNA is TGTGCCAGCCGTGCCAAAGGGACAGGGGGGAACACTGAAGCTTTCTTT.

The chain has TRBV4-1 and TRBJ1-1, with a tentative D call TRBD1 (5 bases). V shed 2 bases and J shed 5 bases, with 24 bases lying between them. There are 18 residues in the CDR3. Per the germline V gene, CDR1 is MGHRA and CDR2 is YSYEKL. The CDR3 loop reads CASSQLPPERGLGTEAFF. The DNA of the CDR3 is TGCGCCAGCAGCCAACTACCTCCAGAGAGGGGTCTGGGGACTGAAGCTTTCTTT.

This sequence joins TRBV27 and TRBJ2-7, with a weak D call TRBD1 (5 bases). The CDR3 spans 13 residues. The germline V and J ends were trimmed by 7 bases and 2 bases, with 12 bases remaining between them. Germline lookup yields CDR1 MNHEY and CDR2 SMNVEV (reference sequence). CDR3 sequence reads: CASKRQGAYEQYF. The CDR3 DNA is TGTGCCAGCAAGAGGCAGGGCGCCTACGAGCAGTACTTC.

The table lists this clonotype with many counts. CDR3 loop: CASSSGTGNTEAFF. The CDR3 DNA reads TGTGCCAGCAGCTCAGGGACGGGGAACACTGAAGCTTTCTTT. The chain is built from TRBV5-8 and TRBJ1-1; the D gene is possibly TRBD1 (5 bases). V dropped 3 bases and J dropped 1 base, with 10 bases sitting between them. Germline-derived CDR1 and CDR2 are SGHTS and YDEGEE. The CDR3 runs 14 residues.

The rearrangement uses TRBV10-3 and TRBJ2-5, with TRBD2 identical over 11 bases. This CDR3 region has 18 residues. Losses at the gene ends were 4 bases for V and 5 bases for J; bases not matched to a gene: 15. Per germline, CDR1 ENHRY and CDR2 SYGVKD. This CDR3 is CAISVTGTSGMIWETQYF. The CDR3 coding sequence is TGTGCCATCAGTGTGACCGGGACTAGCGGCATGATCTGGGAGACCCAGTACTTC.

J is TRBJ2-5 and V is TRBV11-1, with a weak D call TRBD2 (6 bases). Looked up from germline, CDR1 is SGHAT and CDR2 is FQDESV (reference sequence). This CDR3 is built from 15 residues. V shed 5 bases and J shed 2 bases, with 15 bases lying between them. This chain's CDR3 is CASSPPRTNQETQYF. The CDR3 bases are TGTGCCAGCAGCCCCCCTCGGACTAATCAAGAGACCCAGTACTTC.

V usage is TRBV9 and J usage is TRBJ1-5, with a possible D match to TRBD1 (5 bases). The CDR3 has 14 residues. V was shortened by 0 bases and J by 4 bases, with 8 bases between the two germline ends. Germline V CDR1 and CDR2: SGDLS, YYNGEE. DNA of the CDR3: TGTGCCAGCAGCGTAGGGGACTCTAATCAGCCCCAGCATTTT. This codes for CASSVGDSNQPQHF.

This chain joins TRBV4-2 and TRBJ1-1, with TRBD1 matching over 8 bases. This CDR3 contains 15 residues. J gave up 1 base and V 2 bases, and 3 bases lay outside the gene matches. Germline assignment: CDR1 LGHNA and CDR2 YNFKEQ. The CDR3 sequence: CASSQIGTGNTEAFF. The CDR3, as DNA: TGTGCCAGCAGCCAAATCGGGACAGGGAACACTGAAGCTTTCTTT.

Many counts were recorded for this clonotype. The chain recombines TRBV10-3 with TRBJ2-2; 9 bases agree with TRBD1. After removal of 0 bases from V and 4 bases from J, the junction contained 3 bases not matched to a gene. Germline CDR1 and CDR2: ENHRY and SYGVKD. This CDR3 comprises 16 residues. The CDR3 region has the DNA TGTGCCATCAGTGAGTCCGGGACAGGGAGCACCGGGGAGCTGTTTTTT. This encodes CAISESGTGSTGELFF.

Only a few counts were recorded for this clonotype. CDR3 coding DNA: TGTGCCAGCAGTGAATATAAAGCAGGGGCCAGCACAGATACGCAGTATTTT. It codes for CASSEYKAGASTDTQYF. The V call is TRBV25-1, the J call TRBJ2-3; tentative D call: TRBD1 (6 bases). This CDR3 comprises 17 residues. V lost 0 bases and J 0 bases, leaving 13 bases between the germline ends. The V gene's germline CDR1 is MGHDK and CDR2 SYGVNS.

To note about this clonotype: Since the CDR3 does not end with the conserved phenylalanine or tryptophan, this likely comes from a read error. This chain uses TRBV7-9 with TRBJ1-2; D is ambiguous. The V gene's germline CDR1 is SEHNR and CDR2 FQNEAQ (reference sequence). This CDR3 has 15 amino acids. Trimming pared 4 bases from V and 3 bases from J, leaving 15 bases between. In DNA form, the CDR3 reads TGTGCCAGCAGCTACGGAGACCAGACCTACTATGGCTACACCTTA. Its protein is CASSYGDQTYYGYTL.

This clonotype was seen a handful of times. The rearrangement uses TRBV5-1 and TRBJ2-5; D is unresolved. This CDR3 contains 14 residues. Germline CDR1 is SGHRS and CDR2 is YFSETQ. The V end lost 0 bases, the J end lost 0 bases, and 6 bases lay between the germline ends. DNA for the CDR3: TGCGCCAGCAGCTTGGTACACGACCAAGAGACCCAGTACTTC. Protein product: CASSLVHDQETQYF.

This clonotype has ten or more counts. The chain employs TRBV7-9 and TRBJ2-1; 10 nucleotides line up with TRBD2. J lost 1 base, V lost 1 base, and 1 base had no gene match. The germline V gene encodes CDR1 SEHNR and CDR2 FQNEAQ (reference sequence). CDR3 length equals 16 residues. CDR3 amino acids: CASSLVAGGSYNEQFF. CDR3 DNA sequence: TGTGCCAGCAGCTTAGTAGCGGGAGGATCCTACAATGAGCAGTTCTTC.

This clonotype was counted between two and nine times. The rearrangement uses TRBV7-6 and TRBJ2-3; perhaps TRBD2 as D (6 bases). The CDR3 runs to 16 residues. V shed 3 bases and J shed 0 bases, with 13 bases lying between them. Looked up from germline, CDR1 is SGHVS and CDR2 is FNYEAQ. The CDR3 DNA reads as TGTGCCAGCAGCTTGGTAGTAGCGGAGAGCACAGATACGCAGTATTTT. It is translated as CASSLVVAESTDTQYF.

This clonotype was picked up many times. The genes are TRBV13 and TRBJ1-2; D uncertain. Germline loops: CDR1 PRHDT, CDR2 FYEKMQ (reference sequence). Trimming pared 1 base from V and 5 bases from J, leaving 14 bases between. The CDR3 length is 15 residues. The CDR3 reads CASSLEDLKSYGYTF. DNA for the CDR3: TGTGCCAGCAGCTTAGAAGACCTTAAAAGTTATGGCTACACCTTC. Together with reference TRBV13 and TRBJ1-2, the CDR3 gives the full variable domain: AAGVIQSPRHLIKEKRETATLKCYPIPRHDTVYWYQQGPGQDPQFLISFYEKMQSDKGSIPDRFSAQQFSDYHSELNMSSLELGDSALYFCASSLEDLKSYGYTFGSGTRLTVV.